This TCR beta chain was sequenced in a study of T cell responses to AZD1222 COVID-19 vaccine. CDR3 length: 13 residues. Deletions cut 2 bases from V and 6 bases from J, with 10 bases between. CDR1 is SGHTA and CDR2 is FQGNSA in the germline V gene. TCRdb keeps only in-frame clones here, not all; method: immunoSEQ multiplex PCR. The sample shows approximately 97,000 clones, roughly 84% of them seen only once. The sequence came from an adult in good health. This sample comprised peripheral blood, obtained on day 0 of AZD1222 vaccination. This chain joins TRBV7-2 and TRBJ1-1; D ambiguous. The CDR3 DNA reads as TGTGCCAGCAGCTTATTTCTAGGGTCTGAAGCTTTCTTT. It translates to CASSLFLGSEAFF.